This T cell receptor beta chain stems from a study of T cells after yellow fever vaccination. Whole-study findings and limits: A small proportion of clonotypes was detected in both the CD4 and CD8 compartments. Abundant contaminating clonotypes from the bulk population could appear in FACS-sorted repertoires. Among primary-vaccination clones, most reappeared after the booster, at about 95% for CD4 and about 90% for CD8.

This clonotype has at least ten counts. Its antigen is as yet unknown. Making TCR cDNA involved 5'RACE template switching, which added UMIs and a universal primer site. TCRdb used MiXCR to reprocess the 5' RACE reads, holding one entry per CDR3 protein. The sample lists about 63,000 distinct CDR3 sequences, 6.5% to 9% occurring once. Trimming cost V 6 bases and J 5 bases, with 24 bases left between them. From germline, CDR1 is MNHNS and CDR2 SASEGT. This CDR3 has 17 residues. The chain is built from TRBV6-1 and TRBJ2-3, with a weak D call TRBD2 (6 bases). Material: CD8+ T cells sorted from PBMCs, obtained 15 days after the yellow fever booster vaccination. This receptor was taken from a man aged 30 to 45 who received the YFV17D yellow fever vaccine. CDR3 DNA: TGTGCCAGCAGGCCCTGGGAGGCCAGGGCTTCCGGAGATACGCAGTATTTT. Protein product: CASRPWEARASGDTQYF.